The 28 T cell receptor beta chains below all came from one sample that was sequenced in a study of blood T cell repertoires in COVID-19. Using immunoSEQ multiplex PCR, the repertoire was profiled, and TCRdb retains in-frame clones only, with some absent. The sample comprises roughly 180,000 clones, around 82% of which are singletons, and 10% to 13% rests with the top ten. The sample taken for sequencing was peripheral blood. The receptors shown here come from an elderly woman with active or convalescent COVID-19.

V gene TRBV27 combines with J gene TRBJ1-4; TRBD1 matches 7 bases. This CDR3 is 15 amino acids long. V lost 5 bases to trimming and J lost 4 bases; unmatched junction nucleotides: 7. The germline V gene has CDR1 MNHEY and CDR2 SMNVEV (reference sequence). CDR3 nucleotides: TGTGCCAGCAGTCCGGGGACAGCGTTTAATGAAAAACTGTTTTTT. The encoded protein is CASSPGTAFNEKLFF.

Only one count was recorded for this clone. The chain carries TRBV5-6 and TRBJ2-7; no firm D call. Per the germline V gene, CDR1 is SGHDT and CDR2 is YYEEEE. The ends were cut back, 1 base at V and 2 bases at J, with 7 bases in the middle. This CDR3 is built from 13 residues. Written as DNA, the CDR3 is TGTGCCAGCAGCTTGTCCAGGCCCTACGAGCAGTACTTC. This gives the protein CASSLSRPYEQYF.

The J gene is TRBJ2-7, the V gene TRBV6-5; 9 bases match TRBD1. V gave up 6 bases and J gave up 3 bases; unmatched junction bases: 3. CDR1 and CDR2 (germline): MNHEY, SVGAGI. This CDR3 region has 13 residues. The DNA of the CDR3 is TGTGCCAGCAGCCGGGACAGGGACTACGAGCAGTACTTC. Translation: CASSRDRDYEQYF.

The CDR3 DNA is TGCGCCAGCAGCTTGGGGTCGGGAGGGCTTGGCACAGATACGCAGTATTTT. Translation gives CASSLGSGGLGTDTQYF. V and J are TRBV5-1 and TRBJ2-3, with 8 nucleotides matching TRBD2. V was clipped by 0 bases and J by 1 base; unmatched bases: 7. Germline V gives CDR1 SGHRS, CDR2 YFSETQ. This CDR3 spans 17 amino acids.

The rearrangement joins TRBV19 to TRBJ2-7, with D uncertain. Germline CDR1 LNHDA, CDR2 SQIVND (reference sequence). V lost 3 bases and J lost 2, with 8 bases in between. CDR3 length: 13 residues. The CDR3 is CASSIQVTYEQYF. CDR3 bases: TGTGCCAGTAGTATCCAGGTTACCTACGAGCAGTACTTC.

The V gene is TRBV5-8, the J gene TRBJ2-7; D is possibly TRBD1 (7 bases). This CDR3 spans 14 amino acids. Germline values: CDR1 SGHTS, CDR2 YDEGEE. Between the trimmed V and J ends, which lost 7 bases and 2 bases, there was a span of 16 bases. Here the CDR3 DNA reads TGTGCCAGCTACCCTGGCGGGACAGCCTACGAGCAGTACTTC. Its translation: CASYPGGTAYEQYF.

In DNA, the CDR3 is TGTGCCACCAGTGAGTCGCTAGCGGGAGAGACCCAGTACTTC. As protein: CATSESLAGETQYF. This rearrangement joins TRBV24-1 to TRBJ2-5, with 8 bases fitting TRBD2. CDR1 is KGHDR, CDR2 SFDVKD, per germline. The V and J ends lost 4 bases and 4 bases, in that order; junction bases with no gene match: 4. CDR3 length: 14 residues.

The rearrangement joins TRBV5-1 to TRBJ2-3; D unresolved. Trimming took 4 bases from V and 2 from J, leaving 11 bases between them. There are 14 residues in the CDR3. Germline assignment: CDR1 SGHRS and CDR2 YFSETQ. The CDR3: CASSPFDSTDTQYF. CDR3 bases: TGCGCCAGCAGCCCCTTTGACTCCACAGATACGCAGTATTTT.

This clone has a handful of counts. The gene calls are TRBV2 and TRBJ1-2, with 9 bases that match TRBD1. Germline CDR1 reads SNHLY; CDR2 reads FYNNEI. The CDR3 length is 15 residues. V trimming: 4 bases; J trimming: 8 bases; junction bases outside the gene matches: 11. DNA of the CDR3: TGTGCCAGCAGTGTCTTAGGACAGGGGCAGGGCGGCTACACCTTC. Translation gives CASSVLGQGQGGYTF.

The CDR3 coding sequence is TGTGCCAGCACCCGAGAAGCCTCCTACAATGAGCAGTTCTTC. It translates to CASTREASYNEQFF. V is TRBV2 and J is TRBJ2-1; D gene unclear. The CDR3 sequence is 14 residues long. With 7 bases removed from V and 0 bases from J, the gap between germline ends came to 10 bases. Looked up from germline, CDR1 is SNHLY and CDR2 is FYNNEI.

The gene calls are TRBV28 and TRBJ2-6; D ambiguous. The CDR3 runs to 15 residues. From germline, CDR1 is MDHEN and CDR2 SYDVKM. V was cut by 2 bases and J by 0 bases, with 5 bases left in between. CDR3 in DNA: TGTGCCAGCAGTTTACCCGGCTCTGGGGCCAACGTCCTGACTTTC. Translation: CASSLPGSGANVLTF.

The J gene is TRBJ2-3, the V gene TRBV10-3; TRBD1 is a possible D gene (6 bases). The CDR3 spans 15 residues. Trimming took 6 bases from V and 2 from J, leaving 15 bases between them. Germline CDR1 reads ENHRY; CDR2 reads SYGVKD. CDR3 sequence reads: CAIRGRDTNTDTQYF. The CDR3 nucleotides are TGTGCCATCAGGGGTAGGGACACGAACACAGATACGCAGTATTTT.

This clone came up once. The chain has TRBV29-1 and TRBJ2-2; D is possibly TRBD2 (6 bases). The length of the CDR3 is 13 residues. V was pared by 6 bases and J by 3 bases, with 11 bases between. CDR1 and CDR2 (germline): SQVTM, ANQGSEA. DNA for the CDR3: TGCAGCGTATCAATAGCGGACACCGGGGAGCTGTTTTTT. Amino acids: CSVSIADTGELFF.

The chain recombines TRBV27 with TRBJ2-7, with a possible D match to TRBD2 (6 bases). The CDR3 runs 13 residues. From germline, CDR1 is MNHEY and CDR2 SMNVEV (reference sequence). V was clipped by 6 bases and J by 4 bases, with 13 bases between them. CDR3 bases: TGTGCCAGCAGGATTGAACGGGGGTACGAGCAGTACTTC. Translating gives CASRIERGYEQYF.

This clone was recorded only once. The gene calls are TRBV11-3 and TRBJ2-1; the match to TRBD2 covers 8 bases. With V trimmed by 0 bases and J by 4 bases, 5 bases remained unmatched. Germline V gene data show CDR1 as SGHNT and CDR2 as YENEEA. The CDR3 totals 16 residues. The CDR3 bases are TGTGCCAGCAGCTTAGATCTCCTAGCGGGTTACAATGAGCAGTTCTTC. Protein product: CASSLDLLAGYNEQFF.

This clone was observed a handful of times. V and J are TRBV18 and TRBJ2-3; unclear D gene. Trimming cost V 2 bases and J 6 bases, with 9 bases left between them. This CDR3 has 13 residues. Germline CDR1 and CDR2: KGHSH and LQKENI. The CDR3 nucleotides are TGTGCCAGCTCACCAGGTTTGGAGGATACGCAGTATTTT. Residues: CASSPGLEDTQYF.

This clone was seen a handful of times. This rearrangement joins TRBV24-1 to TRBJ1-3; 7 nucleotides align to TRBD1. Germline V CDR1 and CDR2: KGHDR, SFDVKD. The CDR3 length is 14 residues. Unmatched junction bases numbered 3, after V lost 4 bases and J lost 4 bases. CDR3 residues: CATSDWDRGNTIYF. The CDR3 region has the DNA TGTGCCACCAGTGACTGGGACAGAGGAAACACCATATATTTT.

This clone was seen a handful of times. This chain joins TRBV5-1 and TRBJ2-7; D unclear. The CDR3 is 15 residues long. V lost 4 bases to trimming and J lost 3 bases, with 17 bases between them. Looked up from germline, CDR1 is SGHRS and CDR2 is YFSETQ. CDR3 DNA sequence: TGCGCCAGCAGCCCGACGTGGAGTCCGGGCTACGAGCAGTACTTC. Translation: CASSPTWSPGYEQYF.

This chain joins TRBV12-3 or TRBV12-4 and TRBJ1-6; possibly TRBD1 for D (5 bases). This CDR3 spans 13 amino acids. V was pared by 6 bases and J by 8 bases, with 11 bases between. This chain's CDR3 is CASRPQGDSPLHF. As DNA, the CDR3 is TGTGCCAGCAGGCCACAAGGGGATTCACCCCTCCACTTT.

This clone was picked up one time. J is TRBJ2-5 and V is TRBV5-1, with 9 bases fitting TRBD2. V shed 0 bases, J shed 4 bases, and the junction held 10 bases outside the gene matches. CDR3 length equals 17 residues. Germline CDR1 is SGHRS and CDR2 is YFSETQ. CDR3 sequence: CASSLVPLSSGGETQYF. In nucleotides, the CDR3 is TGCGCCAGCAGCTTGGTCCCGCTTAGTAGCGGGGGAGAGACCCAGTACTTC.

The CDR3 nucleotides are TGCGCCAGCCGACTCCAGGGGGCGAACACCGGGGAGCTGTTTTTT. This gives the protein CASRLQGANTGELFF. The rearrangement joins TRBV5-1 to TRBJ2-2; TRBD1 matches 7 bases. Germline-derived CDR1 and CDR2 are SGHRS and YFSETQ. J gave up 0 bases and V 7 bases, and 6 bases lay outside the gene matches. This CDR3 comprises 15 residues.

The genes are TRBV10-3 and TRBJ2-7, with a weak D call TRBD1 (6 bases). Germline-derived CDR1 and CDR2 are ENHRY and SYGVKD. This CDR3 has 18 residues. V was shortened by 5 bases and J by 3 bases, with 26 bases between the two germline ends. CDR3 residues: CAISPTGQPHIHDYEQYF. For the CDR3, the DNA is TGTGCCATCAGTCCGACAGGACAACCCCATATCCATGACTACGAGCAGTACTTC.

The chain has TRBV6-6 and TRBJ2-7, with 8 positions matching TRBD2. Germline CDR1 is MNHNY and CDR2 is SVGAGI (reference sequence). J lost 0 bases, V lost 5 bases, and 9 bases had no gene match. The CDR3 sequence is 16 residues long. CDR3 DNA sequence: TGTGCCAGCAGTACCCTACCGGGGACTAGCTCCTACGAGCAGTACTTC. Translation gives CASSTLPGTSSYEQYF.

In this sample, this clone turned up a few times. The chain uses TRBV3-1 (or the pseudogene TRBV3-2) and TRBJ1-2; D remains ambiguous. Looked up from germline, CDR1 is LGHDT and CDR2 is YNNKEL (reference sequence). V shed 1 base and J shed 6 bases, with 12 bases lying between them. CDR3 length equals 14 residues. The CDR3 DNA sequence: TGTGCCAGCAGCCAAGGGCCGTGGGGAGATGGCTACACCTTC. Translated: CASSQGPWGDGYTF.

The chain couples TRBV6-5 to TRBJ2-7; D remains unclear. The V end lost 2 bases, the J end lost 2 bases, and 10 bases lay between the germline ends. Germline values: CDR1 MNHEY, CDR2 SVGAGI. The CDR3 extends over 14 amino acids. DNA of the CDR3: TGTGCCAGCAGTTACGGCAAAGAACCCTACGAGCAGTACTTC. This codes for CASSYGKEPYEQYF.

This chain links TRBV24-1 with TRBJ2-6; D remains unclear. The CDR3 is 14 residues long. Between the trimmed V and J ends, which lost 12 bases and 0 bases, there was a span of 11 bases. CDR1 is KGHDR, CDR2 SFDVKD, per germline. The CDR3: CAPAPGSGANVLTF. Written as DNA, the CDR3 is TGTGCCCCCGCCCCAGGCTCTGGGGCCAACGTCCTGACTTTC.

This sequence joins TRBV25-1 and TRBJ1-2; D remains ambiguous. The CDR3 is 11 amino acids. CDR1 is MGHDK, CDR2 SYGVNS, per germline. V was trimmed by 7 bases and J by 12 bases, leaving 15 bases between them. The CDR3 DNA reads TGTGCCAGCATCACCCCTAGAACTAACACCTTC. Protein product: CASITPRTNTF.

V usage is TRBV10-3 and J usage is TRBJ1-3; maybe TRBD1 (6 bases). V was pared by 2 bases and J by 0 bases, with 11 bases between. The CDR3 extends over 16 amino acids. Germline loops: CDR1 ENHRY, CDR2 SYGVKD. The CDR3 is CAISERTVASGNTIYF. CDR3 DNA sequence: TGTGCCATCAGTGAGAGGACAGTAGCCTCTGGAAACACCATATATTTT.